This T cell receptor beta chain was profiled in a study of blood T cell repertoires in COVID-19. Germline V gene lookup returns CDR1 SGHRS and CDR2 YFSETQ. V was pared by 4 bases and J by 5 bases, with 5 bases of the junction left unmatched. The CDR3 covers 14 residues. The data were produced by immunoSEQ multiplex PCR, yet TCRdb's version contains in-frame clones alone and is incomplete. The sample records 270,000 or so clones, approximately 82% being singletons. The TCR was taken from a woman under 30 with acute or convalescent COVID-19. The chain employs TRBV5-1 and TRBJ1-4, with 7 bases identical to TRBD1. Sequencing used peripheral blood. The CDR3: CASSPRDRNEKLFF. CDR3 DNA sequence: TGCGCCAGCAGCCCCCGGGACAGAAATGAAAAACTGTTTTTT.